The clone carrying this T cell receptor (beta chain) was detected ten times or more. What it binds is unknown. The sample is drawn from a study of response to subunit inactivated influenza vaccine. General study findings and limits: The study's authors posited that every seasonal influenza vaccination enlists few new T cells.

TCRdb analysed the RT-PCR reads with MiXCR anew, one entry per CDR3 protein. The profile shows approximately 230,000 distinct CDR3 sequences, less than 15% of them singletons. Germline trimming cut 4 bases from V and 5 bases from J; bases unmatched to any gene: 21. The CDR3 totals 19 residues. The germline V gene encodes CDR1 SGHAT and CDR2 FQDESV (reference sequence). This sequence was found in a man over 45 who received an inactivated influenza vaccine. This specimen consisted of non-naive T cells sorted from PBMCs, obtained roughly 2 weeks before vaccination. This sequence joins TRBV11-1 and TRBJ1-2; 8 bases are a match to TRBD1. The CDR3 DNA sequence: TGTGCCAGCAGCTCCAGCAACCCCCGCACCGGGACAGGAACTTATGGCTACACCTTC. Translating it yields CASSSSNPRTGTGTYGYTF.